A selection of T cell receptor beta chains follows, all from one sample in a study of shared clonotypes between healthy human individuals. Assay: immunoSEQ multiplex PCR; the TCRdb copy retains only in-frame clones and omits some. The top ten clones hold less than 0.55% of a sample with around 1.5 million clones, around 98% of them seen once. The source material was naive CD4+ T cells sorted from blood. The receptors here all came from a man between 25 and 39 years old in good health. CDR3s leave out the opening cysteine and the closing phenylalanine or tryptophan. Clone size is shown for a subset of rows, as once, few, many or a class of expanded clone.

j_call: TRBJ2-1
v_call: TRBV5-4
clone_size: .
cdr3_aa: ASSLFGGWGNEQF

j_call: TRBJ2-3
v_call: TRBV7-6
clone_size: .
cdr3_aa: ASSLGGVSGSRGMDTQY

j_call: TRBJ2-1
v_call: TRBV7-6
clone_size: .
cdr3_aa: ASSLERSSYNEQF

j_call: TRBJ1-1
v_call: TRBV6-1
clone_size: .
cdr3_aa: ASIPGYMNTEAF

j_call: TRBJ1-1
v_call: TRBV15
clone_size: .
cdr3_aa: ATIRTDNTEAF

j_call: TRBJ2-6
v_call: TRBV7-3
clone_size: .
cdr3_aa: ASSSQGSRGANVLT

j_call: TRBJ2-6
v_call: TRBV28
clone_size: .
cdr3_aa: ASSFVTSGRAGSGANVLT

j_call: TRBJ2-7
v_call: TRBV7-2
clone_size: .
cdr3_aa: ASSRDTGKNSYEQY

j_call: TRBJ2-3
v_call: TRBV7-2
clone_size: .
cdr3_aa: ASSLVIAHMGTDTQY

j_call: TRBJ2-3
v_call: TRBV9
clone_size: .
cdr3_aa: ASSAGADTQY

j_call: TRBJ2-3
v_call: TRBV6-1
clone_size: .
cdr3_aa: ASSESPLAGVPDTQY

j_call: TRBJ1-1
v_call: TRBV5-4
clone_size: .
cdr3_aa: ASSLMGSGNTEAF

j_call: TRBJ2-5
v_call: TRBV10-1
clone_size: .
cdr3_aa: ASQNGQGTQY

j_call: TRBJ2-1
v_call: TRBV11-3
clone_size: .
cdr3_aa: ASSLALGSSYNEQF

j_call: TRBJ2-7
v_call: TRBV30
clone_size: .
cdr3_aa: AWSVLSEQY

j_call: TRBJ2-5
v_call: TRBV5-1
clone_size: .
cdr3_aa: ASKFNTDETQY

j_call: TRBJ2-1
v_call: TRBV29-1
clone_size: .
cdr3_aa: SVRSGIGSYNEQF

j_call: TRBJ2-3
v_call: TRBV5-6
clone_size: .
cdr3_aa: ASSLPQGRDTQY

j_call: TRBJ2-7
v_call: TRBV20-1
clone_size: once
cdr3_aa: SAEGSYEQY

j_call: TRBJ2-2
v_call: TRBV14
clone_size: .
cdr3_aa: ASSQGQGFSTGELF

j_call: TRBJ2-7
v_call: TRBV20-1
clone_size: once
cdr3_aa: SARDGYEQY

j_call: TRBJ2-2
v_call: TRBV7-8
clone_size: .
cdr3_aa: ASSPARVPGELF

j_call: TRBJ2-7
v_call: TRBV6-8
clone_size: .
cdr3_aa: ASSCLTGSSYEQY

j_call: TRBJ2-7
v_call: TRBV5-1
clone_size: .
cdr3_aa: ASRGLAGGTYEQY

j_call: TRBJ2-7
v_call: TRBV14
clone_size: .
cdr3_aa: ASSQDRTRAYEQY

j_call: TRBJ2-7
v_call: TRBV9
clone_size: .
cdr3_aa: ASSVVGHEQY

j_call: TRBJ1-1
v_call: TRBV11-2
clone_size: .
cdr3_aa: ASSQKNTEAF

j_call: TRBJ2-1
v_call: TRBV9
clone_size: .
cdr3_aa: ASSVGVAGEYNEQF

j_call: TRBJ2-7
v_call: TRBV7-2
clone_size: .
cdr3_aa: ASSSASGSIYEQY

j_call: TRBJ2-7
v_call: TRBV4-1
clone_size: once
cdr3_aa: ASSQGLEQY

j_call: TRBJ2-1
v_call: TRBV7-9
clone_size: .
cdr3_aa: ASSPRGGEQF

j_call: TRBJ2-3
v_call: TRBV5-1
clone_size: .
cdr3_aa: ASSFGGRSFGDTQY

j_call: TRBJ2-7
v_call: TRBV4-1
clone_size: once
cdr3_aa: ASSQDRGLAGADYEQY

j_call: TRBJ1-4
v_call: TRBV6-1
clone_size: .
cdr3_aa: ASSESGPNEKLF

j_call: TRBJ1-3
v_call: TRBV12-2
clone_size: once
cdr3_aa: ASRGRPPGAGNTIY

j_call: TRBJ2-1
v_call: TRBV19
clone_size: .
cdr3_aa: ASIRGSYGEQF

j_call: TRBJ2-1
v_call: TRBV7-2
clone_size: .
cdr3_aa: ASSLDGTLYNEQF

j_call: TRBJ2-7
v_call: TRBV20-1
clone_size: once
cdr3_aa: SAREIYEQY

j_call: TRBJ2-5
v_call: TRBV5-1
clone_size: .
cdr3_aa: ASSPDRLETQY

j_call: TRBJ2-3
v_call: TRBV5-1
clone_size: .
cdr3_aa: ASSLGGGRLPDTQY

j_call: TRBJ1-2
v_call: TRBV5-1
clone_size: .
cdr3_aa: ASSLTDYGYT

j_call: TRBJ1-1
v_call: TRBV14
clone_size: once
cdr3_aa: ASSQDGGNTEAF

j_call: TRBJ2-7
v_call: TRBV7-9
clone_size: .
cdr3_aa: ASSFFGVPFNYEQY

j_call: TRBJ1-2
v_call: TRBV4-1
clone_size: .
cdr3_aa: ASSQDPPGLYGYT

j_call: TRBJ2-7
v_call: TRBV2
clone_size: .
cdr3_aa: ASRFTEYEQY

j_call: TRBJ2-1
v_call: TRBV11-2
clone_size: .
cdr3_aa: ASSLYRATHPANEQF

j_call: TRBJ2-3
v_call: TRBV27
clone_size: .
cdr3_aa: ASSLFPAGTDTQY

j_call: TRBJ2-3
v_call: TRBV4-3
clone_size: .
cdr3_aa: ASSQGETGDTQY

j_call: TRBJ2-1
v_call: TRBV6-5
clone_size: .
cdr3_aa: ASSYVRGNEQF

j_call: TRBJ2-3
v_call: TRBV7-2
clone_size: .
cdr3_aa: ASSFTMTGPPRDTQY

j_call: TRBJ2-4
v_call: TRBV19
clone_size: .
cdr3_aa: ASSIEGQTLAKNIQY

j_call: TRBJ2-1
v_call: TRBV19
clone_size: .
cdr3_aa: ASSTLRGTGSNEQF

j_call: TRBJ2-3
v_call: TRBV2
clone_size: .
cdr3_aa: ASTRSGGLGTDTQY